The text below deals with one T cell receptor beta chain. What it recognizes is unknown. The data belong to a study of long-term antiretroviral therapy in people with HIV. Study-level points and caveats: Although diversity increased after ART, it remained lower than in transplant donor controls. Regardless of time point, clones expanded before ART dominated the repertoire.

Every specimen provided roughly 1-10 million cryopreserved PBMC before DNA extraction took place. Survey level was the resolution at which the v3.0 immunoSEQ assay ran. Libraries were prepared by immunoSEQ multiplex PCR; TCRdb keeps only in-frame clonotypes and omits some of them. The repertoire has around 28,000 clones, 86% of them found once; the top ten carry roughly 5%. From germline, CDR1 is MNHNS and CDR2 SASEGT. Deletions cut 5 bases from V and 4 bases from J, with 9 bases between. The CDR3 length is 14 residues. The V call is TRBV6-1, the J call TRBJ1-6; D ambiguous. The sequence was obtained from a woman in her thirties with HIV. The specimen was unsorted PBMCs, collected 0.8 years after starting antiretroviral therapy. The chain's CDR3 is CASSQLEYNSPLHF. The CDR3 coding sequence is TGTGCCAGCAGTCAATTGGAGTATAATTCACCCCTCCACTTT.